One and the same sample provided the 28 T cell receptor beta chains below, sequenced in a study of naive and memory T cell subsets. The beta constant-region primer was an equimolar mix of two oligonucleotides covering TRBC1 and TRBC2. Ligated cDNA was amplified by four rounds of PCR with nested alpha and beta constant-region primers and SP2. MiXCR was run by TCRdb on the UMI-ligation and nested PCR reads, yielding one entry per CDR3 protein. The sample has some 110,000 distinct CDR3 sequences, roughly 32% seen once; the top ten hold approximately 0.9%. The sample consisted of central memory CD4+ T cells from blood. These receptors were taken from a human donor in good health.

This clonotype was observed a few times. V usage is TRBV10-3 and J usage is TRBJ2-3; D is perhaps TRBD1 (7 bases). V was pared by 8 bases and J by 3 bases, with 12 bases between. Germline V CDR1 and CDR2: ENHRY, SYGVKD. CDR3 length equals 13 residues. The CDR3 loop reads CAIAAGGTDTQYF. Written as DNA, the CDR3 is TGTGCCATCGCGGCAGGGGGGACAGATACGCAGTATTTT.

The CDR3 spells CASRASSGNTIYF. Here the CDR3 DNA reads TGTGCCAGCAGGGCGTCCTCTGGAAACACCATATATTTT. The rearrangement joins TRBV2 to TRBJ1-3; D unresolved. Trimming left V 6 bases short and J 0 bases short, with 6 bases between. This CDR3 is 13 amino acids long. Germline values: CDR1 SNHLY, CDR2 FYNNEI.

This clonotype has a count of ten or more. The rearrangement joins TRBV24-1 to TRBJ1-5; possible D gene TRBD1, 6 bases. Looked up from germline, CDR1 is KGHDR and CDR2 is SFDVKD. V gave up 4 bases and J gave up 9 bases, with 9 bases separating them. The CDR3 consists of 12 residues. CDR3 in DNA: TGTGCCACCAGTGAGGGGGCACTGCCCCAGCATTTT. Amino acids: CATSEGALPQHF.

This clonotype has at least ten counts. The rearrangement links TRBV11-1 to TRBJ2-1; 8 bases map to TRBD1. V shed 1 base and J 15 bases; nucleotides not matched to a gene: 2. Germline-derived CDR1 and CDR2 are SGHAT and FQDESV (reference sequence). The CDR3 loop spans 11 amino acids. This chain's CDR3 is CASSLVDRVFF. In DNA form, the CDR3 reads TGTGCCAGCAGCTTAGTGGACAGGGTGTTCTTC.

The rearrangement links TRBV12-3 or TRBV12-4 to TRBJ2-7, with 8 bases fitting TRBD1. The CDR3 extends over 13 amino acids. J lost 3 bases, V lost 6 bases, and 4 bases had no gene match. CDR3 protein: CASSQGQGYEQYF. The CDR3 DNA reads as TGTGCCAGCAGCCAAGGACAGGGCTACGAGCAGTACTTC.

This clonotype was recorded a few times. The chain uses TRBV28 and TRBJ2-7, with 7 bases lining up with TRBD2. The V gene's germline CDR1 is MDHEN and CDR2 SYDVKM. V shed 7 bases and J 4 bases; nucleotides not matched to a gene: 7. The CDR3 spans 13 residues. The CDR3 DNA follows: TGTGCCAGCATCGCAGCGGGAACTTACGAGCAGTACTTC. Translated: CASIAAGTYEQYF.

CDR3 sequence: CASSQEGSQLRAFF. The CDR3 DNA follows: TGTGCCAGCAGCCAAGAGGGAAGTCAATTGCGAGCTTTCTTT. The chain is built from TRBV14 and TRBJ1-1, with D uncertain. Trimming left V 0 bases short and J 10 bases short, with 15 bases between. The CDR3 has 14 amino acids. Germline-derived CDR1 and CDR2 are SGHDN and FVKESK.

The gene calls are TRBV3-1 and TRBJ2-4, with TRBD1 matching 7 bases. CDR1 and CDR2 (germline): LGHDT, YNNKEL (reference sequence). Losses at the gene ends were 1 base for V and 6 bases for J; bases not matched to a gene: 9. The CDR3 has 16 amino acids. The CDR3 bases are TGTGCCAGCAGCCAAGTCAACCGGGACAGTGGAAACATTCAGTACTTC. Amino acids: CASSQVNRDSGNIQYF. Drawing the rest from reference TRBV3-1 and TRBJ2-4, the complete variable domain is DTAVSQTPKYLVTQMGNDKSIKCEQNLGHDTMYWYKQDSKKFLKIMFSYNNKELIINETVPNRFSPKSPDKAHLNLHINSLELGDSAVYFCASSQVNRDSGNIQYFGAGTRLSVL.

This clonotype was seen at least ten times. V is TRBV7-9 and J is TRBJ2-1, with a possible D match to TRBD1 (6 bases). CDR1 and CDR2 (germline): SEHNR, FQNEAQ (reference sequence). The V and J ends lost 4 bases and 7 bases respectively, with 14 bases between them. This CDR3 spans 14 amino acids. CDR3 amino acids: CASSSYGQLNEQFF. The CDR3 DNA sequence: TGTGCCAGCAGCTCTTATGGACAGTTGAATGAGCAGTTCTTC.

This clonotype was detected a few times. The chain combines TRBV30 with TRBJ1-2, with TRBD1 as a possible D gene (6 bases). CDR3 length: 15 amino acids. Germline V gene lookup returns CDR1 GTSNPN and CDR2 SVGIG (reference sequence). Deletions cut 0 bases from V and 2 bases from J, with 13 bases between. DNA of the CDR3: TGTGCCTGGAGTGTAGGACAGCGCTACAACTATGGCTACACCTTC. It codes for CAWSVGQRYNYGYTF. Variable domain in full (rest from reference TRBV30 and TRBJ1-2): SQTIHQWPATLVQPVGSPLSLECTVEGTSNPNLYWYRQAAGRGLQLLFYSVGIGQISSEVPQNLSASRPQDRQFILSSKKLLLSDSGFYLCAWSVGQRYNYGYTFGSGTRLTVV.

V is TRBV2 and J is TRBJ2-1; 8 bases map to TRBD2. J gave up 9 bases and V 0 bases, and 7 bases lay outside the gene matches. In germline, CDR1 is SNHLY, CDR2 FYNNEI. The CDR3 totals 15 residues. The CDR3 is CASSEAHQRESEQFF. CDR3 bases: TGTGCCAGCAGTGAAGCGCACCAGCGGGAGAGTGAGCAGTTCTTC.

The V call is TRBV29-1, the J call TRBJ2-4; D perhaps matches TRBD2 (6 bases). Trimming cost V 0 bases and J 7 bases, with 19 bases left between them. The CDR3 covers 16 residues. The germline CDR1 and CDR2 sequences are SQVTM and ANQGSEA. In DNA, the CDR3 is TGCAGCGTTGAAGAGGGAGGAGGATTTGGGTCGAACATTCAGTACTTC. Translation gives CSVEEGGGFGSNIQYF.

This clonotype was counted a few times. This chain connects TRBV28 to TRBJ2-3, with TRBD1 as a possible D gene (6 bases). The CDR3 is 16 residues long. The V end was cut by 5 bases, the J end by 0 bases, with 15 bases between. Per germline, CDR1 MDHEN and CDR2 SYDVKM. This CDR3 reads CASSPQGHLSTDTQYF. In DNA, the CDR3 is TGTGCCAGCAGTCCGCAGGGGCACCTCAGCACAGATACGCAGTATTTT.

This clonotype appeared a few times. V and J are TRBV29-1 and TRBJ2-2; a possible D gene is TRBD2 (5 bases). Trimming cost V 6 bases and J 0 bases, with 11 bases left between them. Germline CDR1 SQVTM, CDR2 ANQGSEA. The CDR3 has 14 residues. CDR3 residues: CSVLRTSNTGELFF. CDR3 sequence (DNA): TGCAGCGTATTGAGGACTTCGAACACCGGGGAGCTGTTTTTT.

The chain couples TRBV28 to TRBJ2-3, with 11 positions matching TRBD2. From germline, CDR1 is MDHEN and CDR2 SYDVKM. The V gene end was trimmed by 8 bases and the J gene end by 5 bases; junction bases not matched to a gene: 6. The CDR3 extends over 14 amino acids. In DNA form, the CDR3 reads TGTGCCAGCGTAGCGGGAGGGCGGGTAGATACGCAGTATTTT. It yields the protein CASVAGGRVDTQYF. Variable domain in full (rest from reference TRBV28 and TRBJ2-3): DVKVTQSSRYLVKRTGEKVFLECVQDMDHENMFWYRQDPGLGLRLIYFSYDVKMKEKGDIPEGYSVSREKKERFSLILESASTNQTSMYLCASVAGGRVDTQYFGPGTRLTVL.

The chain uses TRBV4-3 and TRBJ1-6; D unresolved. The CDR3 length is 15 residues. Germline values: CDR1 LGHNA, CDR2 YSLEER. V dropped 0 bases and J dropped 10 bases, with 13 bases sitting between them. The CDR3 coding sequence is TGCGCCAGCAGCCAAGATAGAGTTCTAGAATCACCCCTCCACTTT. Its translation: CASSQDRVLESPLHF.

This clonotype appeared many times. The rearrangement uses TRBV27 and TRBJ2-1; TRBD2 matches 9 bases. Germline V gives CDR1 MNHEY, CDR2 SMNVEV (reference sequence). The CDR3 is 16 amino acids. Unmatched junction bases numbered 9, after V lost 4 bases and J lost 5 bases. The CDR3 is CASSSPGSGRHNEQFF. In DNA form, the CDR3 reads TGTGCCAGCAGTTCCCCAGGGAGCGGGAGGCACAATGAGCAGTTCTTC.

The genes are TRBV6-5 and TRBJ2-1; D call uncertain. The CDR3 spans 13 residues. Trimming took 10 bases from V and 4 from J, leaving 14 bases between them. Germline assignment: CDR1 MNHEY and CDR2 SVGAGI. CDR3 sequence reads: CATSRVRYNEQFF. The DNA for the CDR3 is TGTGCCACCTCTCGGGTTAGGTACAATGAGCAGTTCTTC.

There are many counts of this clonotype. This rearrangement joins TRBV4-1 to TRBJ2-3; D is undetermined. The CDR3 is 13 residues long. Trimming removed 6 bases from V and 0 bases from J, with 7 bases in between. Germline V lookup: CDR1 MGHRA, CDR2 YSYEKL. CDR3 in amino acids: CASSGASTDTQYF. The DNA of the CDR3 is TGCGCCAGCAGTGGAGCTAGCACAGATACGCAGTATTTT.

CDR3 amino acids: CASSSARTGANVLTF. The DNA of the CDR3 is TGTGCCAGCAGTTCGGCCAGGACTGGGGCCAACGTCCTGACTTTC. The rearrangement links TRBV28 to TRBJ2-6; D uncertain. V shed 4 bases and J shed 2 bases, with 9 bases lying between them. The CDR3 spans 15 residues. Germline loops: CDR1 MDHEN, CDR2 SYDVKM. The whole variable domain, remainder taken from reference TRBV28 and TRBJ2-6, is DVKVTQSSRYLVKRTGEKVFLECVQDMDHENMFWYRQDPGLGLRLIYFSYDVKMKEKGDIPEGYSVSREKKERFSLILESASTNQTSMYLCASSSARTGANVLTFGAGSRLTVL.

This clonotype was seen a handful of times. This chain links TRBV25-1 with TRBJ2-2, with D unclear. Trimming shortened V by 3 bases and J by 6 bases, and 8 bases separated the two germline ends. This CDR3 spans 13 amino acids. CDR1 is MGHDK, CDR2 SYGVNS, per germline. The CDR3 nucleotides read TGTGCCAGCAGTGACCGACAAGCCGGGGAGCTGTTTTTT. Protein product: CASSDRQAGELFF.

This clonotype was picked up one time. The chain joins TRBV6-2 or TRBV6-3 to TRBJ2-3; TRBD2 agrees at 12 bases. The germline V gene encodes CDR1 MNHEY and CDR2 SVGEGT. The CDR3 is 21 residues long. Trimming took 2 bases from V and 1 from J; bases not matched to a gene: 16. CDR3 DNA sequence: TGTGCCAGCAGTTACCCGTCTAGCGGGAGGGCCTCTCCCCTGGGCACAGATACGCAGTATTTT. Translated: CASSYPSSGRASPLGTDTQYF.

In this sample, this clonotype turned up a few times. The V call is TRBV2, the J call TRBJ2-1; TRBD1 aligns across 7 bases. The CDR3 runs to 15 residues. Germline CDR1 reads SNHLY; CDR2 reads FYNNEI. The trim removed 5 bases at V and 7 bases at J, leaving 11 bases unmatched. As DNA, the CDR3 is TGTGCCAGCAGTAAAACGACAGGGTCGGGGAATGAGCAGTTCTTC. Translating it yields CASSKTTGSGNEQFF.

The chain uses TRBV30 and TRBJ2-3, with D unclear. The length of the CDR3 is 14 residues. V dropped 1 base and J dropped 1 base, with 9 bases sitting between them. In germline, CDR1 is GTSNPN, CDR2 SVGIG (reference sequence). The CDR3 sequence: CAWSGDGRTDTQYF. Written as DNA, the CDR3 is TGTGCCTGGAGTGGGGATGGACGCACAGATACGCAGTATTTT.

This clonotype was counted many times. The genes are TRBV7-9 and TRBJ1-1; 7 nucleotides match TRBD1. Unmatched junction bases numbered 6, after V lost 4 bases and J lost 10 bases. This CDR3 has 12 residues. Germline V gives CDR1 SEHNR, CDR2 FQNEAQ (reference sequence). CDR3 coding DNA: TGTGCCAGCAGCTCCCAGACAGGGCCAGCTTTCTTT. Its protein is CASSSQTGPAFF.

The J gene is TRBJ2-1, the V gene TRBV29-1; D is unresolved. V was trimmed by 6 bases and J by 6 bases, leaving 12 bases between them. Per the germline V gene, CDR1 is SQVTM and CDR2 is ANQGSEA. This CDR3 has 12 residues. The CDR3 sequence: CSVGALGNEQFF. Here the CDR3 DNA reads TGCAGCGTAGGAGCGTTGGGCAATGAGCAGTTCTTC.

This clonotype was seen many times. The V and J genes are TRBV20-1 and TRBJ2-5; 13 nucleotides align to TRBD2. Germline CDR1 reads DFQATT; CDR2 reads SNEGSKA (reference sequence). V was clipped by 5 bases and J by 2 bases; unmatched bases: 11. This CDR3 has 17 amino acids. CDR3 residues: CSASGTSGIWVQETQYF. The DNA for the CDR3 is TGCAGTGCTTCCGGGACTAGCGGGATTTGGGTACAAGAGACCCAGTACTTC.

This clonotype was seen only a few times. This chain joins TRBV29-1 and TRBJ2-1; 7 bases fit TRBD1. Per the germline V gene, CDR1 is SQVTM and CDR2 is ANQGSEA. V lost 7 bases and J lost 9; bases outside the gene matches: 9. The CDR3 has 12 residues. CDR3 sequence reads: CSAFQGVGEQFF. CDR3 bases: TGCAGCGCCTTCCAGGGGGTTGGTGAGCAGTTCTTC.